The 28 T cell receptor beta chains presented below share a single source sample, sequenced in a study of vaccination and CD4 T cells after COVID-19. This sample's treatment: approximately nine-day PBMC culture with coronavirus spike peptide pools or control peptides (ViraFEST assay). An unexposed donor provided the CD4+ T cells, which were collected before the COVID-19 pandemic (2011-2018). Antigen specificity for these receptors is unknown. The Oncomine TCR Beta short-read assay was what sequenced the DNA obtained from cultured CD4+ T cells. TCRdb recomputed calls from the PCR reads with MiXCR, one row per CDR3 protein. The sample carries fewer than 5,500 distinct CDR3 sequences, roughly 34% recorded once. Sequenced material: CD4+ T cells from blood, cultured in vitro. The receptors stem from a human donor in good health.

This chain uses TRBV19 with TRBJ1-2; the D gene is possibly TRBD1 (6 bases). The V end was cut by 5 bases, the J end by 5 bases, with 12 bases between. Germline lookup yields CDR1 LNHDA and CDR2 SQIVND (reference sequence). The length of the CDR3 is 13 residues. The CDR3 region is CASSAQGFYGYTF. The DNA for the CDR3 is TGTGCCAGTAGTGCCCAGGGGTTTTATGGCTACACCTTC.

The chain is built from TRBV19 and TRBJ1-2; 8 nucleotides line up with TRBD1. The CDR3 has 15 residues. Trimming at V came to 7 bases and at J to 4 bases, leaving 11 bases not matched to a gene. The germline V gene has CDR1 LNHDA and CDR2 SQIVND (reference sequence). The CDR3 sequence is CASTETARGPYGYTF. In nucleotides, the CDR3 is TGTGCCAGTACCGAGACGGCCAGGGGGCCCTATGGCTACACCTTC.

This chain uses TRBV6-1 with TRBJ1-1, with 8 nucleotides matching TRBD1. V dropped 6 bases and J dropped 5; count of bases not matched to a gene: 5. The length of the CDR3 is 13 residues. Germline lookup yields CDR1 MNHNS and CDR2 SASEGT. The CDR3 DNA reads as TGTGCCAGCAGGGGACAGGCCGGGACTGAAGCTTTCTTT. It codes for CASRGQAGTEAFF.

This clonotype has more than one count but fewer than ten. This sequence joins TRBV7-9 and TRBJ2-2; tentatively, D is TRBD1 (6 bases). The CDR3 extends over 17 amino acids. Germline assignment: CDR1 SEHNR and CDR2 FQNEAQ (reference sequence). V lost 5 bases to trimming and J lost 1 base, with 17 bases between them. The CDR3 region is CASSPIGDILNTGELFF. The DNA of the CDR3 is TGTGCCAGCAGCCCGATAGGGGACATTTTGAACACCGGGGAGCTGTTTTTT. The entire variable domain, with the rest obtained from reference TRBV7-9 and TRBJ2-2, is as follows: DTGVSQNPRHKITKRGQNVTFRCDPISEHNRLYWYRQTLGQGPEFLTYFQNEAQLEKSRLLSDRFSAERPKGSFSTLEIQRTEQGDSAMYLCASSPIGDILNTGELFFGEGSRLTVL.

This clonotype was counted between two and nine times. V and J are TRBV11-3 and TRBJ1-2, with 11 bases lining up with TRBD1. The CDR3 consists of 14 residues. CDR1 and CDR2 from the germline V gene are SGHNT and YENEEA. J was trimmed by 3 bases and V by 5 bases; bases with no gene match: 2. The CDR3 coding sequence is TGTGCCAGCAGCGTGGGACAGGGGGACTATGGCTACACCTTC. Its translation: CASSVGQGDYGYTF. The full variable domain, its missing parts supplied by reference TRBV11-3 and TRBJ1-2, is EAGVVQSPRYKIIEKKQPVAFWCNPISGHNTLYWYLQNLGQGPELLIRYENEEAVDDSQLPKDRFSAERLKGVDSTLKIQPAELGDSAVYLCASSVGQGDYGYTFGSGTRLTVV.

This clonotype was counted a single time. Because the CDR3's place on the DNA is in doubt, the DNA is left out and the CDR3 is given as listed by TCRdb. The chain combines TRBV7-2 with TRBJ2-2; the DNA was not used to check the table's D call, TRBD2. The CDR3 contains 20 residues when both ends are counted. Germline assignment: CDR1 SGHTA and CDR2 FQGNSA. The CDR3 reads CASSLYICSARGQGTGELFF.

Here the CDR3 reads CASSLARAYGYTF. The CDR3 DNA follows: TGTGCCAGCAGCTTGGCACGGGCCTATGGCTACACCTTC. The chain couples TRBV7-8 to TRBJ1-2; no clear D. Trimming shortened V by 3 bases and J by 4 bases, and 9 bases separated the two germline ends. The CDR3 loop spans 13 amino acids. CDR1 is SGHVS and CDR2 is FQNEAQ in the germline V gene.

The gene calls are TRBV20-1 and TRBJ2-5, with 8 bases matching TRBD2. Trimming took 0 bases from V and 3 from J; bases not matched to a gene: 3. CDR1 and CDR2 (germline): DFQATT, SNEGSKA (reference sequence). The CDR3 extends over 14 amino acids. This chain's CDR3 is CSARDGGAEETQYF. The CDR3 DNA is TGCAGTGCTAGAGACGGGGGGGCCGAAGAGACCCAGTACTTC.

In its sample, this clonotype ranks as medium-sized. CDR3 sequence (DNA): TGTGCCAGCAGTTTAGGGGGACAAACTAATTCACCCCTCCACTTT. Translated: CASSLGGQTNSPLHF. The chain uses TRBV27 and TRBJ1-6; tentatively, D is TRBD1 (6 bases). The CDR3 contains 15 residues. Germline V CDR1 and CDR2: MNHEY, SMNVEV (reference sequence). V lost 2 bases to trimming and J lost 6 bases, with 11 bases between them.

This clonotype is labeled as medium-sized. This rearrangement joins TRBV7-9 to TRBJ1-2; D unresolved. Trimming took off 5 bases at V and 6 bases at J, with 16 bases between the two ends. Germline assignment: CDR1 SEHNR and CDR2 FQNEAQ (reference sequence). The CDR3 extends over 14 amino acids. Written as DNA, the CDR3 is TGTGCCAGCAGCGGCGACCCTCTAGGTGATGGCTACACCTTC. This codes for CASSGDPLGDGYTF.

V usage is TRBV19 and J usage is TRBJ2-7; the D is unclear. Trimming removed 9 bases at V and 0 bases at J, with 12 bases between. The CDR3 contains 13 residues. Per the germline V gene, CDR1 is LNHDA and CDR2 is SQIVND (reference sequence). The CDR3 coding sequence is TGTGCCAGCCGCCACAGTAGCTCCTACGAGCAGTACTTC. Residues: CASRHSSSYEQYF.

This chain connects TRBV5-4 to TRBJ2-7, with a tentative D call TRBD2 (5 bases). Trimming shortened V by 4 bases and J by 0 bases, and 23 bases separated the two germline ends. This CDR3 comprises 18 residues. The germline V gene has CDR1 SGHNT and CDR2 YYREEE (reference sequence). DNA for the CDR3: TGTGCCAGCAGCCATGGCCCGGGAAGGCCGACTACCTCCTACGAGCAGTACTTC. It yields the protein CASSHGPGRPTTSYEQYF.

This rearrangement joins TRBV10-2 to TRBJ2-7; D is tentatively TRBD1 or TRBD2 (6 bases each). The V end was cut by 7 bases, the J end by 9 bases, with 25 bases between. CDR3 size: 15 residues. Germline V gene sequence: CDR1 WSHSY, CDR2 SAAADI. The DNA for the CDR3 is TGCGCCAGCACCGAGAAGGAGGGGGTCTTTACGCGGCAGTACTTC. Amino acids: CASTEKEGVFTRQYF.

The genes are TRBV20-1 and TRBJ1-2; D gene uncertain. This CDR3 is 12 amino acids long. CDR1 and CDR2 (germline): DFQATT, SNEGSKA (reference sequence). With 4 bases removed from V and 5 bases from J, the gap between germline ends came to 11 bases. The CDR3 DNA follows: TGCAGTGCTAAGACGGGCCAATATGGCTACACCTTC. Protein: CSAKTGQYGYTF.

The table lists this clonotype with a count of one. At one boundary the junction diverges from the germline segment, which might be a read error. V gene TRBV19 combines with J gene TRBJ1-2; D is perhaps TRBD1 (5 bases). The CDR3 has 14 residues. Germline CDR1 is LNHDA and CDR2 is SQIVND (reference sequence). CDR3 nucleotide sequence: TGTGCCAGTAGTATTTCTGGGGGTTTGTATGCCTACACCTTC. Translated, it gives CASSISGGLYAYTF. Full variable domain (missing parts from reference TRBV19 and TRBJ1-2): DGGITQSPKYLFRKEGQNVTLSCEQNLNHDAMYWYRQDPGQGLRLIYYSQIVNDFQKGDIAEGYSVSREKKESFPLTVTSAQKNPTAFYLCASSISGGLYAYTFGSGTRLTVV.

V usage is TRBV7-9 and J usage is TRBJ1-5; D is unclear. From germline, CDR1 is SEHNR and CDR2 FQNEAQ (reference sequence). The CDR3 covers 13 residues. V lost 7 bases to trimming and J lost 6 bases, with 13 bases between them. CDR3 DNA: TGTGCCAGCACCCAGGTCGGAGGTCAGCCCCAGCATTTT. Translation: CASTQVGGQPQHF.

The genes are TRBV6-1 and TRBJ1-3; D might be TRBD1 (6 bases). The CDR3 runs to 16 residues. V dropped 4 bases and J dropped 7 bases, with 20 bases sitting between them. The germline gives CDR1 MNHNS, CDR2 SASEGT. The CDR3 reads CASSAPSTGGRNTIYF. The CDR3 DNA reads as TGTGCCAGCAGTGCGCCTTCGACTGGGGGCCGGAACACCATATATTTT.

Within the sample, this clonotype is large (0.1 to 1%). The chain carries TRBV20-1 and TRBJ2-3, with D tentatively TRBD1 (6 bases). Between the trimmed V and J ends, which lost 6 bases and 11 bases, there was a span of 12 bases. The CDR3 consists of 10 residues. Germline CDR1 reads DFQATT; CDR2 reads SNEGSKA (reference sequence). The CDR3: CSALDRKQYF. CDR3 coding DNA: TGCAGTGCGTTGGACAGAAAGCAGTATTTT.

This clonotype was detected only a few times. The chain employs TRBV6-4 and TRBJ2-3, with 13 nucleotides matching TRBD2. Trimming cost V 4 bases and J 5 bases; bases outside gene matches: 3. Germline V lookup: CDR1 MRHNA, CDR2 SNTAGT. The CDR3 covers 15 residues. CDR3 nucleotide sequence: TGTGCCAGCAGTGCGACTAGCGGGGGGCAAGATACGCAGTATTTT. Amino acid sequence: CASSATSGGQDTQYF.

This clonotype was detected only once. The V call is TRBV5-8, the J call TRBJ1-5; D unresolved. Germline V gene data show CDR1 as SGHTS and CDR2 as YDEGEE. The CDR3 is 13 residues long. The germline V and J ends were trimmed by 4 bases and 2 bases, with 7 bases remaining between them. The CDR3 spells CASSDIGNQPQHF. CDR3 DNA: TGTGCCAGCAGCGATATAGGCAATCAGCCCCAGCATTTT.

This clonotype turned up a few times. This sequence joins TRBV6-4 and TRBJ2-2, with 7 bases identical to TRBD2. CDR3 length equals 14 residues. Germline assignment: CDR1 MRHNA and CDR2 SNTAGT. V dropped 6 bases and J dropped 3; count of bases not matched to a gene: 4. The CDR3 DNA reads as TGTGCCAGCAGCACTAGCGCGGACACCGGGGAGCTGTTTTTT. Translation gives CASSTSADTGELFF.

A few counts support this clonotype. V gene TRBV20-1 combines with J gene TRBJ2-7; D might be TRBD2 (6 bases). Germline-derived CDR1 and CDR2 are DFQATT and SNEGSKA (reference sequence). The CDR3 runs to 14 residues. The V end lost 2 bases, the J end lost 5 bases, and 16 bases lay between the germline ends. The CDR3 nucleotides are TGCAGTGCTAGACCCCCCGGACTACCGGACGAGCAGTACTTC. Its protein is CSARPPGLPDEQYF.

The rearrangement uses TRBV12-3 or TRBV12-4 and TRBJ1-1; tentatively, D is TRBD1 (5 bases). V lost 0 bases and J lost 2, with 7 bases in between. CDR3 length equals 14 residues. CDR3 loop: CASSLAGGNTEAFF. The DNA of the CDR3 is TGTGCCAGCAGTTTAGCCGGGGGAAACACTGAAGCTTTCTTT.

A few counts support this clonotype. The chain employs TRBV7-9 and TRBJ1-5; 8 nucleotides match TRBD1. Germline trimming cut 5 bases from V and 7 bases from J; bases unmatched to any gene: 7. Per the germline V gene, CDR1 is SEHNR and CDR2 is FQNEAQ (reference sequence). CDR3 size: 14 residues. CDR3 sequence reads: CASSPMTGEQPQHF. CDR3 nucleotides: TGTGCCAGCAGCCCTATGACAGGGGAACAGCCCCAGCATTTT.

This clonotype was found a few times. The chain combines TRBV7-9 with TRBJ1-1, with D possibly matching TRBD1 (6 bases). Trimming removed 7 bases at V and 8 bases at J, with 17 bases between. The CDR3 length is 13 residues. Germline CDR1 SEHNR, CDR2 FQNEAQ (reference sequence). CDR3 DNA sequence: TGTGCCAGCACCCTCCGAGGGGGTTCGGAAGCTTTCTTT. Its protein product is CASTLRGGSEAFF.

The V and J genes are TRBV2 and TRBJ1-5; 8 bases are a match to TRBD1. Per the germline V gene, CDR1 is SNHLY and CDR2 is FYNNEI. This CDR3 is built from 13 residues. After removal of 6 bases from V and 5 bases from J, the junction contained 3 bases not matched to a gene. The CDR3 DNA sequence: TGTGCCAGCAGGGACAGGGAAGATCAGCCCCAGCATTTT. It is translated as CASRDREDQPQHF.

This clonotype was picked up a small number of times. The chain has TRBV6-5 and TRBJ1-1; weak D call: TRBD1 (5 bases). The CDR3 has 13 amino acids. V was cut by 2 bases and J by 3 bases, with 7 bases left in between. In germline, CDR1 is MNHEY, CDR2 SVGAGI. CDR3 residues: CASSYAGDTEAFF. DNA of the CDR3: TGTGCCAGCAGTTACGCGGGGGACACTGAAGCTTTCTTT.

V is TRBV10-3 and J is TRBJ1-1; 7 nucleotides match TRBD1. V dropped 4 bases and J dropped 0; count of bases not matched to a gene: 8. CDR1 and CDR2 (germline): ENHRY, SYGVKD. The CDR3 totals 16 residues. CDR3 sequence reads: CAISAPGGVLNTEAFF. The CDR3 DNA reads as TGTGCCATCAGTGCACCAGGGGGTGTTTTGAACACTGAAGCTTTCTTT.